The present entry profiles one T cell receptor (beta chain) with its context. Germline CDR1 reads WNHNN; CDR2 reads SYGVQD (reference sequence). Germline trimming cut 2 bases from V and 2 bases from J; bases unmatched to any gene: 4. The CDR3 runs to 16 residues. This sample stems from a study of T cell changes during pregnancy in multiple sclerosis. Generated by immunoSEQ multiplex PCR, the TCRdb table keeps only in-frame clones and is missing some. The table lists around 100,000 clones, less than 95% of them singletons. Here the sequenced sample was peripheral blood, taken in the second trimester of pregnancy. The chain employs TRBV10-1 and TRBJ2-3, with 10 bases matching TRBD2. This sequence was found in a female donor in good health, enrolled as a control in a pregnancy study. The CDR3 nucleotides read TGCGCCAGCAGTGAGGGTCTAGCGGGAGTCACAGATACGCAGTATTTT. The encoded protein is CASSEGLAGVTDTQYF.